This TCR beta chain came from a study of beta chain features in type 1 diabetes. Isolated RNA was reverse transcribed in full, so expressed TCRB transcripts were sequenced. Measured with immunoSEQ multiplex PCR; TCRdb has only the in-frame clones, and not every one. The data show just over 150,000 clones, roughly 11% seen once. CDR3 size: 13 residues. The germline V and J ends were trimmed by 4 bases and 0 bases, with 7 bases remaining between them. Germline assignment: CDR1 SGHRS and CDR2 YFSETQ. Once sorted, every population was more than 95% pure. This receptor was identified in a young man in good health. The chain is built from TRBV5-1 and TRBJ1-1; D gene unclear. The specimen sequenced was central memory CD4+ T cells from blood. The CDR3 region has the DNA TGCGCCAGCAGCGCAGCCTTGAACACTGAAGCTTTCTTT. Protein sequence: CASSAALNTEAFF.